These 14 T cell receptor beta chains share one sample of origin, sequenced in a study of blood T cells in healthy people across ages. The authors ran a second PCR of about 6 to 11 cycles using a sample-barcoded 5' primer and a J-beta primer mix. Using its own MiXCR run on the 5' RACE reads, TCRdb lists one record per CDR3 protein. The sample yields 590,000 or so distinct CDR3 sequences, approximately 30% seen once. Sequencing was carried out using blood. These receptor sequences come from a woman aged 80 or over in good health.

This clonotype was seen many times. The chain links TRBV12-3 or TRBV12-4 to TRBJ2-7; D gene ambiguous. V lost 3 bases and J 2 bases, leaving 8 bases between the germline ends. The CDR3 consists of 13 residues. DNA of the CDR3: TGTGCCAGCAGTTTCGGTAGGGCCTACGAGCAGTACTTC. Its translation: CASSFGRAYEQYF.

This clonotype was recorded many times. The genes are TRBV14 and TRBJ2-1; TRBD2 agrees at 9 bases. CDR1 and CDR2 from the germline V gene are SGHDN and FVKESK. V lost 4 bases, J lost 4 bases, and 11 bases stayed unmatched. The CDR3 loop spans 17 amino acids. CDR3 DNA sequence: TGTGCCAGCAGCCTTCTAGCTGGCGGGGGGGATTACAATGAGCAGTTCTTC. Its protein is CASSLLAGGGDYNEQFF.

The CDR3 is CASSSPVETQYF. DNA for the CDR3: TGTGCCAGCAGTTCCCCCGTGGAGACCCAGTACTTC. The V call is TRBV6-5, the J call TRBJ2-5; unclear D gene. The germline gives CDR1 MNHEY, CDR2 SVGAGI. V lost 4 bases and J 5 bases, leaving 8 bases between the germline ends. The CDR3 is 12 residues long.

This clonotype showed up just a few times. The chain combines TRBV20-1 with TRBJ1-1; perhaps TRBD1 as D (5 bases). Germline CDR1 is DFQATT and CDR2 is SNEGSKA (reference sequence). This CDR3 is built from 13 residues. The V gene lost 0 bases and the J gene lost 5 bases, with 10 bases spanning the gap. The CDR3 nucleotides read TGCAGTGCTAGAGATCCCGCAGGGACTGAAGCTTTCTTT. Encoded protein: CSARDPAGTEAFF.

This clonotype was counted many times. The chain recombines TRBV5-1 with TRBJ2-3; TRBD2 aligns across 8 bases. CDR1 and CDR2 from the germline V gene are SGHRS and YFSETQ. This CDR3 contains 18 residues. V was clipped by 0 bases and J by 3 bases; unmatched bases: 12. The CDR3, as DNA: TGCGCCAGCAGCTTGGACAGCGGGGGTAGCCCCGGGACAGATACGCAGTATTTT. Protein sequence: CASSLDSGGSPGTDTQYF. The entire variable domain, with the rest obtained from reference TRBV5-1 and TRBJ2-3, is as follows: KAGVTQTPRYLIKTRGQQVTLSCSPISGHRSVSWYQQTPGQGLQFLFEYFSETQRNKGNFPGRFSGRQFSNSRSEMNVSTLELGDSALYLCASSLDSGGSPGTDTQYFGPGTRLTVL.

Remarks on this clonotype: Just one base apart from a much larger clone, this may be a read error. The chain joins TRBV7-2 to TRBJ2-5; D gene unclear. Trimming shortened V by 5 bases and J by 1 base, and 11 bases separated the two germline ends. CDR1 and CDR2 from the germline V gene are SGHTA and FQGNSA. This CDR3 has 14 residues. The CDR3 reads CASSNRRVQETQYF. The DNA for the CDR3 is TGTGCCAGCAGCAACCGGAGAGTCCAAGAGACCCAGTACTTC.

This rearrangement joins TRBV6-2 or TRBV6-3 to TRBJ2-2, with TRBD1 as a possible D gene (5 bases). The CDR3 runs to 14 residues. Per germline, CDR1 MNHEY and CDR2 SVGEGT. V lost 6 bases and J 4 bases, leaving 12 bases between the germline ends. CDR3 loop: CASSSGSSTGELFF. The CDR3 nucleotides are TGTGCCAGCAGCTCAGGGTCGAGCACCGGGGAGCTGTTTTTT.

The chain links TRBV20-1 to TRBJ1-5; 9 nucleotides line up with TRBD1. V gave up 4 bases and J gave up 4 bases; unmatched junction bases: 8. There are 15 residues in the CDR3. Germline V CDR1 and CDR2: DFQATT, SNEGSKA (reference sequence). The chain's CDR3 is CSAIKTGGRNQPQHF. For the CDR3, the DNA is TGCAGTGCTATAAAGACAGGGGGGCGAAATCAGCCCCAGCATTTT.

In this sample, this clonotype turned up many times. The chain has TRBV25-1 and TRBJ1-2; D is undetermined. The V end lost 6 bases, the J end lost 4 bases, and 9 bases lay between the germline ends. In germline, CDR1 is MGHDK, CDR2 SYGVNS. The CDR3 runs 12 residues. CDR3 sequence: CASSDFGYGYTF. The CDR3 DNA reads TGTGCCAGCAGCGATTTCGGCTATGGCTACACCTTC.

Many counts were recorded for this clonotype. The chain recombines TRBV2 with TRBJ2-5; D is possibly TRBD1 or TRBD2 (6 bases each). There are 14 residues in the CDR3. Germline V gene data show CDR1 as SNHLY and CDR2 as FYNNEI. Trimming took 3 bases from V and 2 from J, leaving 10 bases between them. CDR3 in DNA: TGTGCCAGCAGTGACGGGGGCCGGCAAGAGACCCAGTACTTC. Encoded protein: CASSDGGRQETQYF.

This clonotype was seen ten or more times. The chain joins TRBV5-1 to TRBJ2-7; 13 nucleotides line up with TRBD2. This CDR3 has 15 residues. The V gene end was trimmed by 3 bases and the J gene end by 4 bases; junction bases not matched to a gene: 4. Per the germline V gene, CDR1 is SGHRS and CDR2 is YFSETQ. CDR3: CASSSGLAGVYEQYF. CDR3 nucleotide sequence: TGCGCCAGCAGCTCAGGACTAGCGGGGGTGTACGAGCAGTACTTC.

The V and J genes are TRBV7-3 and TRBJ2-7; D may be TRBD1 (5 bases). Between the trimmed V and J ends, which lost 5 bases and 7 bases, there was a span of 27 bases. Germline values: CDR1 SGHTA, CDR2 FQGTGA. This CDR3 spans 17 amino acids. The CDR3 DNA follows: TGTGCCAGCAGCCTCCTGGGGCAGGCTCTTACCTACAATGAGCAGTACTTC. Amino acids: CASSLLGQALTYNEQYF.

The chain has TRBV5-1 and TRBJ2-7; 9 nucleotides match TRBD1. Unmatched junction bases numbered 5, after V lost 4 bases and J lost 0 bases. The germline V gene encodes CDR1 SGHRS and CDR2 YFSETQ. This CDR3 is built from 15 residues. CDR3 DNA: TGCGCCAGCAGCATCCCGGGACAGGGCTCCTACGAGCAGTACTTC. This codes for CASSIPGQGSYEQYF.

This clonotype was counted many times. This rearrangement joins TRBV4-2 to TRBJ1-2; D is undetermined. V was cut by 0 bases and J by 0 bases, with 14 bases left in between. This CDR3 spans 17 amino acids. Germline lookup yields CDR1 LGHNA and CDR2 YNFKEQ. This CDR3 is CASSQDFRQEANYGYTF. CDR3 in DNA: TGTGCCAGCAGCCAAGATTTTCGGCAGGAAGCTAACTATGGCTACACCTTC.